This T cell receptor (beta chain) was captured in a study of circulating tumor DNA in untreated peripheral T-cell lymphoma. Sequencing was performed with immunoSEQ multiplex PCR; in TCRdb, only in-frame clones are kept and a portion is missing. The sample records just over 1,400 clones, 65% being singletons. Concerning this clone itself: Antigen unknown.

Tumor tissue was collected at baseline, before treatment began. The CDR3 totals 14 residues. Trimming stripped 2 bases from V and 2 bases from J, with 7 bases between. Germline CDR1 and CDR2: MDHEN and SYDVKM. Study results and limitations: Tumor-specific clonotypes: identified in more than 65% of patients, 85% to 90% of baseline tissues.

Sequencing was done on a sample of tumor tissue. This rearrangement joins TRBV28 to TRBJ1-3, with D unresolved. The receptor was isolated from a human donor with peripheral T-cell lymphoma. The CDR3: CASSLPGTGNTIYF. The DNA of the CDR3 is TGTGCCAGCAGTTTACCGGGGACTGGAAACACCATATATTTT. The whole variable domain, filled in from reference TRBV28 and TRBJ1-3, reads DVKVTQSSRYLVKRTGEKVFLECVQDMDHENMFWYRQDPGLGLRLIYFSYDVKMKEKGDIPEGYSVSREKKERFSLILESASTNQTSMYLCASSLPGTGNTIYFGEGSWLTVV.